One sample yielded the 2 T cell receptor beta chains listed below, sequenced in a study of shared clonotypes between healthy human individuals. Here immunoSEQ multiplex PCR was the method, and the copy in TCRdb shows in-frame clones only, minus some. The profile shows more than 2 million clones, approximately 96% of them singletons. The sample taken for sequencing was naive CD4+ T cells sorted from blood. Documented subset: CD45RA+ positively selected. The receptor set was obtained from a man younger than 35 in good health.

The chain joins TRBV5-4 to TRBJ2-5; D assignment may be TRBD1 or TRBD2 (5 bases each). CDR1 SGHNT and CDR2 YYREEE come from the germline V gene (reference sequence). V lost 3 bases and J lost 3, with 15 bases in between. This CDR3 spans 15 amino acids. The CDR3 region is CASSSPLGEKETQYF. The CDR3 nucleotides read TGTGCCAGCAGCTCCCCCTTGGGGGAAAAAGAGACCCAGTACTTC.

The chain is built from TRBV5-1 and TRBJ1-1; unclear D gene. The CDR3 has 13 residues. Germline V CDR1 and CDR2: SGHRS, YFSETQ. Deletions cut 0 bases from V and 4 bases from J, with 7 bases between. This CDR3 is CASSLVGATEAFF. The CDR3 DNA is TGCGCCAGCAGCTTGGTGGGAGCCACTGAAGCTTTCTTT.